This T cell receptor (beta chain) comes out of a study of control samples from healthy donors and cancer patients. Repertoires were generated with immunoSEQ multiplex PCR, while TCRdb's copy carries only in-frame clones and drops some. The sample has 90,000 to 150,000 clones; approximately 88% are singletons. V dropped 5 bases and J dropped 5 bases, with 9 bases sitting between them. The CDR3 loop spans 12 amino acids. The germline gives CDR1 SQVTM, CDR2 ANQGSEA. This sequence joins TRBV29-1 and TRBJ2-2; TRBD1 is a possible D gene (5 bases). Sequencing input: blood. The clonotype originates from a middle-aged man in good health. The CDR3 region has the DNA TGCAGCGTTCAAGGGGCTACCGGGGAGCTGTTTTTT. Protein sequence: CSVQGATGELFF.